A selection of T cell receptor beta chains follows, all from one sample in a study of blood T cell repertoires in COVID-19. Using immunoSEQ multiplex PCR, the repertoire was profiled, and TCRdb retains in-frame clones only, with some absent. This table has roughly 360,000 clones, more than 75% appearing once. Material for sequencing was PBMCs or T cells enriched from blood (not recorded which). Source of these receptors: a man younger than 45 who had recovered from COVID-19. Each CDR3 is given with its conserved first and last residue. A D gene is named only where the DNA matches it firmly. Clone size is given for some rows only: seen once, a few or many times, or a class if the clone is expanded.

j_call v_call d_call clone_size cdr3_nt cdr3_aa
TRBJ2-3 TRBV5-1 NA NA TGCGCCAGCAGCTTGGGGCAGGGCGGAGATACGCAGTATTTT CASSLGQGGDTQYF
TRBJ2-3 TRBV5-1 TRBD2 NA TGCGCCAGCAGCTTGGGACTAGCGCCCGATACGCAGTATTTT CASSLGLAPDTQYF
TRBJ2-1 TRBV30 NA NA TGTGCCTGGAGTGCCTATAGCGGCTCCTACAATGAGCAGTTCTTC CAWSAYSGSYNEQFF
TRBJ1-1 TRBV7-9 NA NA TGTGCCAGCAGCTTACAGGGGCGAGGGACTGAAGCTTTCTTT CASSLQGRGTEAFF
TRBJ2-5 TRBV29-1 TRBD2 NA TGCAGCGTTGAAGATCATCGGCTAGCGGGGCCGTACTTC CSVEDHRLAGPYF
TRBJ2-2 TRBV10-3 TRBD1 once TGTGCCACCGGGGACAGGGGAGGCACCGGGGAGCTGTTTTTT CATGDRGGTGELFF
TRBJ2-1 TRBV6-1 TRBD2 few TGTGCCAGCAGTGCCCGGGCTAGCGGGGGCCTCAATGAGCAGTTCTTC CASSARASGGLNEQFF
TRBJ1-1 TRBV28 TRBD1 once TGTGCCGGATCCGGGACAGTGGCGGCTGAAGCTTTCTTT CAGSGTVAAEAFF
TRBJ1-2 TRBV6-5 TRBD1 few TGTGCCAGCAGTTACCGGGACAGGGGCTCAAGTGGCTACACCTTC CASSYRDRGSSGYTF
TRBJ2-4 TRBV19 TRBD2 NA TGTGCCAGTAGGCCACTAGCGGGGCAATCTGAGAACATTCAGTACTTC CASRPLAGQSENIQYF
TRBJ2-5 TRBV30 NA NA TGTGCCTGGACAGGGGCCGGAGAGACCCAGTACTTC CAWTGAGETQYF
TRBJ1-5 TRBV3-1/TRBV3-2 TRBD1 NA TGTGCCAGCAGCCTTACAGGGGGAAATCAGCCCCAGCATTTT CASSLTGGNQPQHF
TRBJ2-5 TRBV27 TRBD2 NA TGTGCCAGCAGTGCCGCGGGGGAGTGGAGAGAGACCCAGTACTTC CASSAAGEWRETQYF
TRBJ2-1 TRBV27 NA NA TGTGCCAGCAGTTTAAAAGGCTCGGGCAATGAGCAGTTCTTC CASSLKGSGNEQFF
TRBJ2-7 TRBV5-4 TRBD1 NA TGTGCCAGCAGCGGTGGACAGGGAATGTACGAGCAGTACTTC CASSGGQGMYEQYF
TRBJ1-4 TRBV7-2 TRBD1 NA TGTGCCAGCAGCTTACGAAGGGGACAGGGCCTTGAAAAACTGTTTTTT CASSLRRGQGLEKLFF
TRBJ1-3 TRBV19 NA NA TGTGCCAGTAGTCTACAGGACGAACTCTCTGGAAACACCATATATTTT CASSLQDELSGNTIYF